This T cell receptor beta chain is from a study of neurological immune-mediated disorders. This clonotype showed up many times. The ends lost 7 bases at V and 7 bases at J; junction bases unmatched: 11. The CDR3 loop spans 13 amino acids. Germline CDR1 SQVTM, CDR2 ANQGSEA. TCRdb processed the 5' RACE reads anew with MiXCR; each CDR3 protein has one entry. The data show 25,000 to 35,000 distinct CDR3 sequences, approximately 3.2% seen once. Source material: PBMCs. This sequence originates from a woman aged 25 to 39 with multiple sclerosis. J is TRBJ1-1 and V is TRBV29-1, with 8 bases lining up with TRBD1. The CDR3, as DNA: TGCAGCGCCAGGGGACAGGCGACCAATGAAGCTTTCTTT. Translated, it gives CSARGQATNEAFF.